This TCR beta chain was sequenced in a study of T cells after yellow fever vaccination. Background on the study: Preparation of the low-cell-number fractions used SMART-Seq v4 Ultra Low Input.

Study-wide results and caveats: Most clones from primary vaccination were detected again post-booster (about 95% CD4, around 88% CD8). Repertoires sorted by FACS could include abundant clonotypes that are contaminants from the bulk population. Researchers report a weaker secondary response that nonetheless peaked faster, day 5 versus 15.

TCRdb re-called the 5' RACE reads with MiXCR, one entry per CDR3 protein. The data hold approximately 510,000 distinct CDR3 sequences, with around a fifth observed a single time. This clonotype was seen only a few times. The antigen remains undetermined. The CDR3 length is 13 residues. V was clipped by 1 base and J by 4 bases, with 10 bases between them. The germline V gene has CDR1 DFQATT and CDR2 SNEGSKA (reference sequence). This sample comprised PBMCs, obtained about 20 days after the first yellow fever vaccination. V and J are TRBV20-1 and TRBJ1-2; D is uncertain. This receptor was obtained from a young man who received the YFV17D yellow fever vaccine. The CDR3 sequence is CSARVGLGYGYTF. The CDR3 nucleotides read TGCAGTGCTAGAGTGGGCCTGGGCTATGGCTACACCTTC.